Given below is one T cell receptor (beta chain) in context. Its antigen is still unknown. There are 14 residues in the CDR3. Trimming took 2 bases from V and 3 from J, leaving 8 bases between them. Germline CDR1 and CDR2: LGHDT and YNNKEL (reference sequence). The data are from a study of blood T cells in healthy people across ages. For the second PCR, which ran for 7 to 11 cycles, a sample-barcoded 5' primer and a J-beta primer mix were used. One entry per CDR3 protein results from TCRdb running MiXCR on the 5' RACE reads. The repertoire includes about a million distinct CDR3 sequences, roughly 50% of them detected once, and roughly a fifth sits in the top ten. Peripheral blood samples of around 9.8 milliliters were drawn from each donor. Points from the study as a whole: Unsorted PBMCs ruled out conclusive naive versus antigen-experienced comparison. Diversity estimates from one million T cells were considered underestimates. TCR beta diversity correlated strongly with naive T cell percentage.

The J gene is TRBJ1-5, the V gene TRBV3-1; D gene ambiguous. The TCR comes from a woman between 55 and 75 years old in good health. The sample was blood. The CDR3 sequence is CASSQTQNNQPQHF. CDR3 in DNA: TGTGCCAGCAGCCAAACCCAGAACAATCAGCCCCAGCATTTT.